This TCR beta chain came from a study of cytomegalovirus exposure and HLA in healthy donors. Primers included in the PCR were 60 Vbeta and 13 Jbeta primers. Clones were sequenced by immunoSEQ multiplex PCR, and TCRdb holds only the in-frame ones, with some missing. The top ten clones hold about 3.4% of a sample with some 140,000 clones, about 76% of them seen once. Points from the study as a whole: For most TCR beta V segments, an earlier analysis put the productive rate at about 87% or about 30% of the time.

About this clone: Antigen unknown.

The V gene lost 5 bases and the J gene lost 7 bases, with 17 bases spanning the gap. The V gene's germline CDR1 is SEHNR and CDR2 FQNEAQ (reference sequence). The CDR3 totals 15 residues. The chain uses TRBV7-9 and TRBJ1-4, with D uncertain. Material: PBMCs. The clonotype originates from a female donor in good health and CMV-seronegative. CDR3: CASSPETGGGEKLFF. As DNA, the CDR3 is TGTGCCAGCAGCCCCGAGACGGGCGGAGGTGAAAAACTGTTTTTT.